A selection of T cell receptor beta chains follows, all from one sample in a study of T cell repertoires in urothelial bladder cancer. Assay: immunoSEQ multiplex PCR; the TCRdb copy retains only in-frame clones and omits some. The data show some 2,500 clones, around 68% seen once. The specimen was bladder tissue. Every receptor here comes from a human donor with a benign inflammatory bladder lesion. CDR3s include the opening cysteine and the closing phenylalanine or tryptophan. The order of the fields is D gene, V gene, clone size, J gene, CDR3 protein, CDR3 DNA. D genes are given only for firm matches. The size field is filled for only some rows; it gives once, few, many or a size class.

d_gene: TRBD2; v_gene: TRBV6-1; abundance: few; j_gene: TRBJ2-1; CDR3aa: CASSPALGRENEQFF; CDR3nt: TGTGCCAGCAGTCCCGCATTGGGGCGGGAGAATGAGCAGTTCTTC
d_gene: .; v_gene: TRBV6-9; abundance: .; j_gene: TRBJ2-7; CDR3aa: CASRQGPYEQYF; CDR3nt: TGTGCCAGCAGACAGGGTCCCTACGAGCAGTACTTC
d_gene: .; v_gene: TRBV7-9; abundance: .; j_gene: TRBJ2-4; CDR3aa: CASSLQWAVAKNIQYF; CDR3nt: TGTGCCAGCAGCCTACAGTGGGCCGTGGCCAAAAACATTCAGTACTTC
d_gene: TRBD2; v_gene: TRBV9; abundance: .; j_gene: TRBJ2-5; CDR3aa: CASSVASGSPETQYF; CDR3nt: TGTGCCAGCAGCGTTGCTAGCGGGAGTCCAGAGACCCAGTACTTC
d_gene: TRBD1; v_gene: TRBV5-4; abundance: .; j_gene: TRBJ2-2; CDR3aa: CASSPRDRDSGELFF; CDR3nt: TGTGCCAGCAGCCCCCGGGACAGGGATTCCGGGGAGCTGTTTTTT
d_gene: .; v_gene: TRBV6-5; abundance: .; j_gene: TRBJ2-1; CDR3aa: CASRTFLFYNEQFF; CDR3nt: TGTGCCAGCAGAACATTCCTTTTCTACAATGAGCAGTTCTTC
d_gene: .; v_gene: TRBV4-3; abundance: .; j_gene: TRBJ2-1; CDR3aa: CASSQDGGFEQFF; CDR3nt: TGCGCCAGCAGCCAAGATGGGGGTTTCGAGCAGTTCTTC
d_gene: TRBD1; v_gene: TRBV27; abundance: .; j_gene: TRBJ1-1; CDR3aa: CASSIRQGMNTEAFF; CDR3nt: TGTGCCAGCAGTATAAGACAGGGCATGAACACTGAAGCTTTCTTT
d_gene: .; v_gene: TRBV5-4; abundance: .; j_gene: TRBJ2-7; CDR3aa: CASSQDSYEQYF; CDR3nt: TGTGCCAGCAGCCAAGACTCCTACGAGCAGTACTTC
d_gene: TRBD1; v_gene: TRBV10-2; abundance: large; j_gene: TRBJ2-7; CDR3aa: CASSEWGQAYEQYF; CDR3nt: TGCGCCAGCAGTGAATGGGGACAGGCCTACGAGCAGTACTTC
d_gene: .; v_gene: TRBV5-1; abundance: .; j_gene: TRBJ2-5; CDR3aa: CASSLGGAETQYF; CDR3nt: TGCGCCAGCAGCTTGGGGGGGGCTGAGACCCAGTACTTC
d_gene: TRBD2; v_gene: TRBV7-2; abundance: few; j_gene: TRBJ2-1; CDR3aa: CASSGRAYNEQFF; CDR3nt: TGTGCCAGCAGCGGGAGGGCCTACAATGAGCAGTTCTTC
d_gene: .; v_gene: TRBV30; abundance: .; j_gene: TRBJ2-6; CDR3aa: CAWTRGLSGANVLTF; CDR3nt: TGTGCCTGGACCAGGGGACTCTCTGGGGCCAACGTCCTGACTTTC
d_gene: .; v_gene: TRBV7-8; abundance: .; j_gene: TRBJ1-1; CDR3aa: CASSLVATLVSEAFF; CDR3nt: TGTGCCAGCAGCTTAGTCGCCACCTTGGTTAGTGAAGCTTTCTTT
d_gene: .; v_gene: TRBV14; abundance: .; j_gene: TRBJ2-5; CDR3aa: CASSQEFQETQYF; CDR3nt: TGTGCCAGCAGCCAAGAGTTCCAAGAGACCCAGTACTTC
d_gene: TRBD2; v_gene: TRBV5-6; abundance: .; j_gene: TRBJ2-3; CDR3aa: CASSLKGGAVRDTQYF; CDR3nt: TGTGCCAGCAGCTTGAAGGGAGGGGCCGTCCGAGATACGCAGTATTTT
d_gene: .; v_gene: TRBV2; abundance: .; j_gene: TRBJ2-1; CDR3aa: CASSAALNYNEQFF; CDR3nt: TGTGCCAGCAGCGCAGCCCTCAATTACAATGAGCAGTTCTTC
d_gene: .; v_gene: TRBV5-6; abundance: .; j_gene: TRBJ2-1; CDR3aa: CASSPVGSYEQFF; CDR3nt: TGTGCCAGCAGCCCGGTGGGGTCGTATGAGCAGTTCTTC
d_gene: .; v_gene: TRBV5-1; abundance: .; j_gene: TRBJ1-6; CDR3aa: CASSGTQGNNSPLHF; CDR3nt: TGCGCCAGCAGCGGAACACAGGGTAACAATTCACCCCTCCACTTT
d_gene: TRBD1; v_gene: TRBV13; abundance: hyperexpanded; j_gene: TRBJ2-7; CDR3aa: CASSLEGQETYEQYF; CDR3nt: TGTGCCAGCAGCTTAGAGGGACAGGAGACCTACGAGCAGTACTTC
d_gene: .; v_gene: TRBV5-4; abundance: .; j_gene: TRBJ1-3; CDR3aa: CASSLGGNTIYF; CDR3nt: TGTGCCAGCAGCTTGGGGGGAAACACCATATATTTT
d_gene: .; v_gene: TRBV10-3; abundance: few; j_gene: TRBJ2-1; CDR3aa: CAISEVSLRGNEQFF; CDR3nt: TGTGCCATCAGTGAGGTTAGCCTAAGGGGCAATGAGCAGTTCTTC
d_gene: .; v_gene: TRBV15; abundance: .; j_gene: TRBJ2-1; CDR3aa: CATSDPSGTFNEQFF; CDR3nt: TGTGCCACCAGCGACCCCTCCGGGACCTTCAATGAGCAGTTCTTC
d_gene: .; v_gene: TRBV4-3; abundance: .; j_gene: TRBJ1-1; CDR3aa: CASSQDRGEAFF; CDR3nt: TGCGCCAGCAGCCAAGATCGAGGTGAAGCTTTCTTT
d_gene: TRBD2; v_gene: TRBV5-3; abundance: .; j_gene: TRBJ2-3; CDR3aa: CASSAGLAPDTQYF; CDR3nt: TGTGCCAGCAGTGCAGGACTAGCTCCAGATACGCAGTATTTT
d_gene: .; v_gene: TRBV18; abundance: .; j_gene: TRBJ2-5; CDR3aa: CASSPGIETQYF; CDR3nt: TGTGCCAGCTCACCAGGAATTGAGACCCAGTACTTC
d_gene: .; v_gene: TRBV15; abundance: .; j_gene: TRBJ1-1; CDR3aa: CATSRTGNTEAFF; CDR3nt: TGTGCCACCAGCAGGACAGGGAACACTGAAGCTTTCTTT
d_gene: .; v_gene: TRBV5-4; abundance: .; j_gene: TRBJ1-1; CDR3aa: CASSSDVNTEAFF; CDR3nt: TGTGCCAGCAGCTCGGACGTGAACACTGAAGCTTTCTTT
d_gene: TRBD2; v_gene: TRBV5-1; abundance: large; j_gene: TRBJ2-1; CDR3aa: CASSISSGRSYNEQFF; CDR3nt: TGCGCCAGCAGCATCTCTAGCGGCCGCTCCTACAATGAGCAGTTCTTC
d_gene: .; v_gene: TRBV18; abundance: .; j_gene: TRBJ2-3; CDR3aa: CASSPNRDTQYF; CDR3nt: TGTGCCAGCTCACCCAATCGGGATACGCAGTATTTT
d_gene: TRBD2; v_gene: TRBV6-4; abundance: .; j_gene: TRBJ2-2; CDR3aa: CASSAGTSLNTGELFF; CDR3nt: TGTGCCAGCAGTGCCGGGACTAGCCTAAACACCGGGGAGCTGTTTTTT
d_gene: .; v_gene: TRBV6-5; abundance: .; j_gene: TRBJ2-7; CDR3aa: CASRTGSNSYEQYF; CDR3nt: TGTGCCAGCAGGACTGGGAGTAACTCCTACGAGCAGTACTTC
d_gene: TRBD1; v_gene: TRBV11-2; abundance: .; j_gene: TRBJ2-7; CDR3aa: CASSSNPGQGSYEQYF; CDR3nt: TGTGCCAGCAGCTCGAACCCGGGACAGGGCTCCTACGAGCAGTACTTC
d_gene: TRBD2; v_gene: TRBV29-1; abundance: .; j_gene: TRBJ2-1; CDR3aa: CSVPGLASYNEQFF; CDR3nt: TGCAGCGTACCGGGACTAGCATCTTACAATGAGCAGTTCTTC
d_gene: TRBD2; v_gene: TRBV6-1; abundance: .; j_gene: TRBJ2-7; CDR3aa: CASSEVSGRYEQYF; CDR3nt: TGTGCCAGCAGTGAAGTCAGCGGGAGGTACGAGCAGTACTTC
d_gene: TRBD1; v_gene: TRBV5-1; abundance: .; j_gene: TRBJ2-5; CDR3aa: CASSPMTGLYPQYF; CDR3nt: TGCGCCAGCAGCCCCATGACAGGGCTCTATCCCCAGTACTTC
d_gene: TRBD1; v_gene: TRBV2; abundance: once; j_gene: TRBJ2-7; CDR3aa: CASRGTGGPYEQYF; CDR3nt: TGTGCCAGCAGGGGGACAGGGGGCCCATACGAGCAGTACTTC
d_gene: .; v_gene: TRBV2; abundance: .; j_gene: TRBJ2-1; CDR3aa: CASSELRGEYNEQFF; CDR3nt: TGTGCCAGCAGTGAACTGCGGGGTGAATACAATGAGCAGTTCTTC
d_gene: .; v_gene: TRBV7-2; abundance: few; j_gene: TRBJ2-5; CDR3aa: CASSALMAETQYF; CDR3nt: TGTGCCAGCAGCGCCCTTATGGCAGAGACCCAGTACTTC
d_gene: TRBD2; v_gene: TRBV7-6; abundance: .; j_gene: TRBJ2-5; CDR3aa: CASGSRTSGTETQYF; CDR3nt: TGTGCCAGCGGCTCCCGGACTAGCGGGACGGAGACCCAGTACTTC
d_gene: TRBD1; v_gene: TRBV5-1; abundance: few; j_gene: TRBJ2-2; CDR3aa: CASSWTGAGTGELFF; CDR3nt: TGCGCCAGCAGCTGGACAGGCGCGGGCACCGGGGAGCTGTTTTTT
d_gene: TRBD1; v_gene: TRBV5-8; abundance: few; j_gene: TRBJ2-1; CDR3aa: CASSSVTGGWNEQFF; CDR3nt: TGTGCCAGCAGCTCCGTGACAGGGGGCTGGAATGAGCAGTTCTTC
d_gene: .; v_gene: TRBV28; abundance: .; j_gene: TRBJ1-5; CDR3aa: CASSRDGNQPQHF; CDR3nt: TGTGCCAGCAGCAGGGATGGTAATCAGCCCCAGCATTTT
d_gene: TRBD2; v_gene: TRBV18; abundance: .; j_gene: TRBJ2-7; CDR3aa: CASSPIAGVSSSYEQYF; CDR3nt: TGTGCCAGCTCACCAATAGCGGGAGTCTCGAGCTCCTACGAGCAGTACTTC
d_gene: .; v_gene: TRBV7-2; abundance: .; j_gene: TRBJ2-1; CDR3aa: CASSSIVRTSGAVNEQFF; CDR3nt: TGTGCCAGCAGCTCCATTGTTAGGACCTCTGGTGCTGTCAATGAGCAGTTCTTC
d_gene: TRBD1; v_gene: TRBV7-9; abundance: .; j_gene: TRBJ1-1; CDR3aa: CASSMNPGQGAEAFF; CDR3nt: TGTGCCAGCAGCATGAACCCGGGACAGGGGGCTGAAGCTTTCTTT